Described below is a single T cell receptor (beta chain) sequence and its context. The specificity of this receptor is unknown. The input lacks base qualities; no much larger clone sits a single base away. This specimen's time point label, interpreted: cycle 1 day 1 (C1D1), immediately before nivolumab initiation. Every trial patient had relapsed following autologous stem cell transplantation, and prior brentuximab vedotin exposure was what differed among cohorts A, B and C. The trial cohort included roughly 60 patients with relapsed/refractory classical Hodgkin lymphoma, and each patient had a best overall response of complete response, partial response or progressive disease. Single-agent nivolumab was administered to trial patients in the multi-cohort phase II CheckMate 205 trial. An independent review committee assessed best overall response by applying the 2007 International Working Group response criteria. Trial PBMCs were obtained immediately prior to nivolumab initiation (C1D1) and on therapy at cycle 2 day 1 and cycle 4 day 1. Peripheral blood was collected in 8 mL Vacutainer Cell Preparation Tubes, from which PBMCs were isolated by centrifugation and then cryopreserved.

These data originate in a study of PD-1 blockade in classical Hodgkin lymphoma (dated by TCRdb to between 2020 and 2021). A note on the overall study: Nivolumab dosing was 3 mg/kg intravenously every 2 weeks, continuing until either disease progression or unacceptable toxicity. A peripheral blood immune signature of response to PD-1 blockade in classical Hodgkin lymphoma was defined using TCR beta sequencing and CyTOF. What the research found in general, with its limitations: Baseline TCR diversity was reported to be lower in newly diagnosed patients than in healthy donors and to be lower still in relapsed/refractory patients. Lower diversity was seen in patients whose nivolumab began less than 1 year after ASCT, and these patients were left out of later analyses so that immune reconstitution would not confound the results. Among trial patients, those achieving complete response had baseline diversity similar to that of newly diagnosed patients, while diversity was significantly lower in partial responders and progressors. A significant rise by C4D1 was seen in CD4+ but not CD8+ TCR diversity (p=0.0027 vs p=0.16), with the rise being most apparent in complete responders (p=0.02). The study covered only a single clinical trial cohort, and the causes of the repertoire differences, possibly disease activity or prior therapy, were still not defined.

The Qiagen DNeasy kit was used to extract genomic DNA from unsorted PBMCs and from the negatively selected CD4+ and CD8+ fractions. TCR beta CDR3 regions were subjected to amplification by immunoSEQ multiplex PCR with primers that anneal to V and J segments. Amplification bias was minimized using a synthetic immune receptor repertoire, and residual bias was removed computationally after sequencing. Per the authors' processing: Custom Python scripts were used to quantify repertoire diversity as the Shannon entropy index. Unsorted, CD4+ and CD8+ repertoires were examined separately, except in combined analyses, for which CD4+ and CD8+ sequences were merged in silico. Clonal expansion was defined as at least a 2-fold frequency increase after treatment relative to C1D1, with a pseudocount of 0.5 for undetected baseline clones. Singleton clones were defined as clones with 0 or 1 copy at C1D1, and non-singleton clones were defined as clones with 2 or more copies. Clones expanded in unsorted samples were annotated as CD4+, CD8+ or unknown by matching protein sequences in sorted samples from the same patient. Diversity changes from C1D1 to C4D1 were tested in paired samples using Wilcoxon tests. As stored in TCRdb, this immuneACCESS dataset retains in-frame rearrangements with V and J assigned. A fraction of the clones does not appear; measured against another copy, unresolved V genes explain less than half of the discrepancy, and the remainder lacks a known reason. The D gene and trimming were derived from the DNA, and the V and J assignments and clone size from that table. The sample has around 7,100 clones on record, over 60% of them singletons. Of the sample, roughly 60% falls within the top ten clones.

This receptor was obtained from a human donor with classical Hodgkin lymphoma. The specimen comprised peripheral blood mononuclear cells (PBMCs), sampled at baseline.

At the DNA level, the sequence is TGTGCCAGCAGAGGGATCTCCTACAATGAGCAGTTCTTC. It translates as CASRGISYNEQFF. The receptor chain draws on TRBV6-5 and TRBJ2-1; no D gene is confidently identified. Spanning cysteine to phenylalanine, the CDR3 consists of 13 amino acids. Here the CDR3 DNA is all that survives: 39 bases in frame from base 1. The CDR1 and CDR2 encoded by the germline V gene are MNHEY and SVGAGI. V was cut back by 6 bases and J by 0 bases, leaving a gap of 6 bases between them.